Listed below are T cell receptor beta chains from one sample, sequenced in a study of T-cell reconstitution after alpha-beta-depleted transplantation in children. TCRdb recomputed calls from the PCR reads with MiXCR, one row per CDR3 protein. The sample lists some 300,000 distinct CDR3 sequences; 10% were seen once. This sample comprised PBMCs from the stem cell graft donor, obtained from the stem cell graft. The receptors stem from a human donor who donated a stem cell graft to a child with acute lymphoblastic leukemia. Each CDR3 is given with its conserved first and last residue. D genes are given only for firm matches. Where a row states a size, it is once, few, many or the class of an expanded clone; other rows omit it.

clone size	D gene	J gene	V gene	CDR3 DNA	CDR3 protein
few	.	TRBJ1-1	TRBV12-3/TRBV12-4	TGTGCCAGCAGTCCTGGACGGGGAGCTTTCTTT	CASSPGRGAFF
.	.	TRBJ1-1	TRBV7-9	TGTGCCAGCAGCCCCCTCGGGGGGGCAGGGAACACTGAAGCTTTCTTT	CASSPLGGAGNTEAFF
few	TRBD2	TRBJ2-7	TRBV25-1	TGTGCCAGCTACGGGGGGGAGTACGTCTACGAGCAGTACTTC	CASYGGEYVYEQYF
few	.	TRBJ2-3	TRBV12-3/TRBV12-4	TGTGCCAGCAGTTTAGATAGTAACGCAGATACGCAGTATTTT	CASSLDSNADTQYF
many	.	TRBJ2-1	TRBV15	TGTGCCACCAGCAGAGATGACGGGAGTGGAAATGAGCAGTTCTTC	CATSRDDGSGNEQFF
few	.	TRBJ2-3	TRBV7-2	TGTGCCAGCAGCTTACGGGGGGCAGGGGGCCATACGCAGTATTTT	CASSLRGAGGHTQYF
many	.	TRBJ1-4	TRBV7-8	TGTGCCAGCAGCGGAAAGCTAGTAACAGTGTATTCGGATGAAAAACTGTTTTTT	CASSGKLVTVYSDEKLFF
many	.	TRBJ2-1	TRBV5-1	TGCGCCAGCAGCACCTCGGCGGGGCAGTTCTTC	CASSTSAGQFF
few	.	TRBJ2-3	TRBV19	TGTGCCAGTAGTTCCGTTCGGGGAGATACGCAGTATTTT	CASSSVRGDTQYF
.	.	TRBJ2-7	TRBV12-3/TRBV12-4	TGTGCCAGCAGTACAGCACCGGGACTCACATACGAGCAGTACTTC	CASSTAPGLTYEQYF
many	.	TRBJ1-5	TRBV7-9	TGTGCCAGCAGCTTCCCGAGCAATCAGCCCCAGCATTTT	CASSFPSNQPQHF
few	TRBD1	TRBJ1-3	TRBV12-3/TRBV12-4	TGTGCCAGCAGTCGACAGGGCTCTGGAAACACCATATATTTT	CASSRQGSGNTIYF
few	TRBD1	TRBJ1-5	TRBV6-1	TGTGCCAGCACAACAGCCCCGGGACAGGGGAGCAATCAGCCCCAGCATTTT	CASTTAPGQGSNQPQHF
.	TRBD1	TRBJ2-7	TRBV9	TGTGCCAGCAGCGTAGTCGGGGACAGCAACTACGAGCAGTACTTC	CASSVVGDSNYEQYF
.	TRBD1	TRBJ1-2	TRBV2	TGTGCCAGCAGTACAGGGGGAAGCGGGTATGGCTACACCTTC	CASSTGGSGYGYTF
many	.	TRBJ2-3	TRBV5-6	TGTGCCAGCAGCTTGTCGGGGGGCACAGATACGCAGTATTTT	CASSLSGGTDTQYF
.	.	TRBJ2-7	TRBV20-1	TGCAGTGCACCATATAACCGCGAGCAGTACTTC	CSAPYNREQYF
.	TRBD2	TRBJ2-4	TRBV12-3/TRBV12-4	TGTGCCAGCAGCCCGGTGCAGCCGGGACTAGCGGTACTAGCCAAAAACATTCAGTACTTC	CASSPVQPGLAVLAKNIQYF
few	TRBD2	TRBJ2-5	TRBV15	TGTGCCACCAGCAGAGAACTAGCGGGGGCCCGACTCGTTGGGGAGACCCAGTACTTC	CATSRELAGARLVGETQYF
few	.	TRBJ2-3	TRBV7-9	TGTGCCAGCAGCTTGTTCGCAGATACGCAGTATTTT	CASSLFADTQYF
few	.	TRBJ1-1	TRBV10-3	TGTGCCATCAGCCTGACAGGGAACACTGAAGCTTTCTTT	CAISLTGNTEAFF
many	.	TRBJ2-2	TRBV6-1	TGTGCCAGCGGATCGACACGGGACGGCACCGGGGAGCTGTTTTTT	CASGSTRDGTGELFF
many	TRBD1	TRBJ2-7	TRBV20-1	TGCAGTGCTAGAGATCCCTGGACAGGGGGCTCCTACGAGCAGTACTTC	CSARDPWTGGSYEQYF
.	TRBD1	TRBJ2-7	TRBV18	TGTGCCAGCTCACCAGACGAGACAGGGGCCTACGAGCAGTACTTC	CASSPDETGAYEQYF